The rows below give T cell receptor beta chains drawn from one sample of a study of CD8 T cells in Susac syndrome. TCRdb redid the calling of the immunoSEQ multiplex PCR reads with MiXCR, one entry per CDR3 protein. The sample lists hundreds of thousands of distinct CDR3 sequences, 95% occurring once. The sequenced sample was CD4+ T cells from PBMCs. These receptors were taken from a human donor with multiple sclerosis. The CDR3 runs from the conserved cysteine through the conserved F or W. D genes are given only for firm matches.

cdr3_aa d_call v_call
CASSHTVGQPQHF NA TRBV4-2
CASSLVGTGRVYEQFF NA TRBV5-6
CASSEAGTGGPDYGYTF TRBD1 TRBV25-1
CASSLSGGYTQYF NA TRBV27
CASSYLTGPHTEAFF NA TRBV6-6
CASSYVQQETQYF NA TRBV6-5
CSVAQGGPYGYTF NA TRBV29-1
CASSLAGHGGNEQFF TRBD2 TRBV7-9
CSARDLGSSYNEQFF NA TRBV20-1
CASSYPLSDIRGPYEQYF TRBD1 TRBV6-2/TRBV6-3
CASSPTRNSYNEQFF NA TRBV3-1
CSARTTGFVYNEQFF TRBD1 TRBV20-1
CASSLVAVSAETQYF NA TRBV5-1
CSAVAGKGGPNTGELFF NA TRBV29-1
CSVSLGQTYEQYF NA TRBV29-1
CSVEDRGRAVDTQYF NA TRBV29-1
CASSLPLLEQYF NA TRBV28
CATSRVGKGYEQYF NA TRBV15
CASSGTDEQFF NA TRBV6-5
CQLNRVGETQYF NA TRBV27
CASSSLWSGYTF NA TRBV2
CASRHGGDYGYTF NA TRBV25-1
CASSETGGSNSPLHF NA TRBV6-4
CASKRLTSTDTQYF NA TRBV27
CASSPTGLGSYEQYF TRBD2 TRBV18
CSARREGDDTEAFF NA TRBV20-1
CASSRRSYEQYF NA TRBV3-1
CSVLRGQETQYF NA TRBV29-1
CASSPLRAPREQYF NA TRBV27
CASSLAGSNQPQHF NA TRBV28
CASSFTNTQYF NA TRBV6-2/TRBV6-3
CSADGDRGANTEAFF TRBD1 TRBV20-1
CASKGGRWDEQFF TRBD2 TRBV9
CASSPLLAGPTFYNEQFF TRBD2 TRBV28
CAWNRDFSYEQYF NA TRBV30
CASRHQGHYNEQFF NA TRBV3-1
CASSPWREGGYTF NA TRBV27
CATSAGTGGFRDTQYF TRBD1 TRBV24-1
CASSLAGGIGNEQFF NA TRBV5-1
CASSSADSTDTQYF NA TRBV28